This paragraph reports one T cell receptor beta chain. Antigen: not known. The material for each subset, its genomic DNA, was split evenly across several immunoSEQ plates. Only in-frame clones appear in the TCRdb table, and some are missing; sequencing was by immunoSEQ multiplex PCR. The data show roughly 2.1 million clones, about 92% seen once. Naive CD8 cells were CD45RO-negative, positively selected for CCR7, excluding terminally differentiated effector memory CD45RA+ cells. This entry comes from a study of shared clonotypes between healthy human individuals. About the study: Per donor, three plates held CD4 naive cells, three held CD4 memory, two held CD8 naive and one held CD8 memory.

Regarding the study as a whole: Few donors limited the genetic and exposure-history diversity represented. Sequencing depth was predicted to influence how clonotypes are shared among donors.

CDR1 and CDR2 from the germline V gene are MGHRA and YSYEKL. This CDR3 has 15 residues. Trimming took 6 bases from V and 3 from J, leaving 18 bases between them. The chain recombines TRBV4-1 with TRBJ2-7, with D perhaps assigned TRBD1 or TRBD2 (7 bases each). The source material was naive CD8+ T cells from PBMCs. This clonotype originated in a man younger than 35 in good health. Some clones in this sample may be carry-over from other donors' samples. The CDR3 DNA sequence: TGCGCCAGCAGTCCAGCGGGGACAGTCTACTACGAGCAGTACTTC. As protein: CASSPAGTVYYEQYF.